This record covers a single T cell receptor beta chain. Its antigen is currently unknown. These data come from a study of T cell responses to AZD1222 COVID-19 vaccine. General observations from the study: White British people made up most donors, females outnumbered males, and clonal diversity was possibly underestimated. Baseline testing showed seropositivity in only a handful of AZD1222 recipients.

The CDR3 covers 15 residues. The ends were cut back, 0 bases at V and 0 bases at J, with 8 bases in the middle. In germline, CDR1 is ENHRY, CDR2 SYGVKD. Using immunoSEQ multiplex PCR, the repertoire was profiled, and TCRdb retains in-frame clones only, with some absent. The data hold 95,000 to 150,000 clones, with more than 75% observed a single time. This chain uses TRBV10-3 with TRBJ1-2, with TRBD1 as a possible D gene (6 bases). Sequencing was performed on peripheral blood, taken on day 0 of AZD1222 vaccination. This sequence originates from an adult in good health. CDR3 DNA: TGTGCCATCAGTGAGTCCCGGGGGCCTAACTATGGCTACACCTTC. This encodes CAISESRGPNYGYTF.